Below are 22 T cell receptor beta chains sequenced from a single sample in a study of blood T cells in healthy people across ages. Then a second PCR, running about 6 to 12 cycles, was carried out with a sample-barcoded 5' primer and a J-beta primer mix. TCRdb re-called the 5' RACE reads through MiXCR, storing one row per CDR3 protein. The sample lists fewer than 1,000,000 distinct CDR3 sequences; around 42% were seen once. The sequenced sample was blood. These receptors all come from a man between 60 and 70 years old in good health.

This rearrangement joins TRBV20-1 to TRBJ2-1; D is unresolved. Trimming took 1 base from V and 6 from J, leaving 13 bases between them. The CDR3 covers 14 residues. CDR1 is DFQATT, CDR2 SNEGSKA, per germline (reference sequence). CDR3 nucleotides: TGCAGTGCTAGAGTTATAGGGTCTTTCAATGAGCAGTTCTTC. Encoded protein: CSARVIGSFNEQFF.

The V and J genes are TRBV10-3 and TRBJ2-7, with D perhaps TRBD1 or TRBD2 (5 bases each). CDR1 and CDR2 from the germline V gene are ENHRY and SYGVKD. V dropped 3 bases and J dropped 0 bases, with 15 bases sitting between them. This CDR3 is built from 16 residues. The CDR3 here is CAISDSGTKSSYEQYF. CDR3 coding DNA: TGTGCCATCAGTGATTCAGGGACCAAGAGCTCCTACGAGCAGTACTTC.

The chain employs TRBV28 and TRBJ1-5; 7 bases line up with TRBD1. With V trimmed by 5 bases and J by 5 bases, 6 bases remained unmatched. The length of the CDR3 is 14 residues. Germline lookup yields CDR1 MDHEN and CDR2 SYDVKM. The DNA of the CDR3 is TGTGCCAGCAGTCCCCCCGACAGGGATCAGCCCCAGCATTTT. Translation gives CASSPPDRDQPQHF.

The CDR3 spells CASSAKAGGGGIRYEQYF. The CDR3 DNA sequence: TGTGCCAGCAGCGCCAAGGCGGGCGGAGGGGGAATTCGATACGAGCAGTACTTC. The chain uses TRBV3-1 and TRBJ2-5; D could derive from TRBD1 or TRBD2 (6 bases each). The J call may be incorrect, as the DNA end agrees better with TRBJ2-7. The CDR3 extends over 18 amino acids. Germline loops: CDR1 LGHDT, CDR2 YNNKEL (reference sequence).

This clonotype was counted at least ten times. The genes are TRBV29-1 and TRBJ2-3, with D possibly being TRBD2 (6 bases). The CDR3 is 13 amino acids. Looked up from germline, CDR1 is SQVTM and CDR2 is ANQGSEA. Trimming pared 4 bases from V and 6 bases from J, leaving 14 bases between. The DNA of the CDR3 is TGCAGCGTTGGGTGGCGGGGTGCGGATACGCAGTATTTT. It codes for CSVGWRGADTQYF.

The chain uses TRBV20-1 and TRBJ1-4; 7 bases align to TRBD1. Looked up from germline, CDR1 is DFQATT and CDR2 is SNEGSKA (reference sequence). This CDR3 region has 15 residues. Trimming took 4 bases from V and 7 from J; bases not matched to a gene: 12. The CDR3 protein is CSANQPGAGGEKLFF. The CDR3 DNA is TGCAGTGCTAACCAGCCCGGGGCAGGGGGTGAAAAACTGTTTTTT.

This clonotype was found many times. CDR3 loop: CASSLGTGGYEQYF. The CDR3 DNA reads as TGTGCCAGCAGCTTGGGGACAGGGGGCTACGAGCAGTACTTC. The genes are TRBV12-3 or TRBV12-4 and TRBJ2-7; 11 bases are a match to TRBD1. Trimming took 6 bases from V and 3 from J; bases not matched to a gene: 4. The CDR3 loop spans 14 amino acids.

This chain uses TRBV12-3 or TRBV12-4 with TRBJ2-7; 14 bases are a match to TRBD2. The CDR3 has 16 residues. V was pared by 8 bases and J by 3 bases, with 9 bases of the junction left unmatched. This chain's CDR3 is CASGPGLAGGLYEQYF. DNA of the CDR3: TGTGCCAGCGGCCCAGGACTAGCGGGGGGACTCTACGAGCAGTACTTC.

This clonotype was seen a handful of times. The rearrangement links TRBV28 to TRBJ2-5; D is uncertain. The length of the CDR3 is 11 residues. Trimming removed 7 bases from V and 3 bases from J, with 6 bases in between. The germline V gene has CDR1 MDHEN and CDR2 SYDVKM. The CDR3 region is CASTVEETQYF. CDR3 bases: TGTGCCAGCACCGTAGAAGAGACCCAGTACTTC.

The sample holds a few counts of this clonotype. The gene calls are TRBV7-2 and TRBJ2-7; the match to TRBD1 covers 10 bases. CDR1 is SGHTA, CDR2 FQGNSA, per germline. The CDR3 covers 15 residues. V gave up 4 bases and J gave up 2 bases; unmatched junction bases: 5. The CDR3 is CASSWGQGYTYEQYF. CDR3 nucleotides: TGTGCCAGCAGCTGGGGACAGGGGTACACCTACGAGCAGTACTTC.

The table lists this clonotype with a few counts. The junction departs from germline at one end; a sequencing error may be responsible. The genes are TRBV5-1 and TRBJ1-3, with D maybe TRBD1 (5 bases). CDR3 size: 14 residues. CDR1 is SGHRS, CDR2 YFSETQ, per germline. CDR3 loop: CASSLDSSGNTIYF. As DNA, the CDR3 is TGTGCCAGCAGCCTTGACAGCTCTGGAAACACCATATATTTT.

The CDR3 nucleotides are TGCAGTGCCCCCGACCCTAGCGGGGCTTTTAACAATTATGAGCAGTTCTTC. Translated, it gives CSAPDPSGAFNNYEQFF. The chain is built from TRBV20-1 and TRBJ2-1; 9 nucleotides agree with TRBD2. This CDR3 comprises 17 residues. The V gene end was trimmed by 6 bases and the J gene end by 8 bases; junction bases not matched to a gene: 20. Germline V gene data show CDR1 as DFQATT and CDR2 as SNEGSKA (reference sequence).

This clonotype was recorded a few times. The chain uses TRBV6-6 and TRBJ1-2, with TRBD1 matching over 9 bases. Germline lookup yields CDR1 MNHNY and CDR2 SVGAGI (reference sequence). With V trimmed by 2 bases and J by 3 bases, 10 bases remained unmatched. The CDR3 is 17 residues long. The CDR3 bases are TGTGCCAGCAGTTACGAGTTGACAGGGGGACTTGACTATGGCTACACCTTC. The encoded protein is CASSYELTGGLDYGYTF.

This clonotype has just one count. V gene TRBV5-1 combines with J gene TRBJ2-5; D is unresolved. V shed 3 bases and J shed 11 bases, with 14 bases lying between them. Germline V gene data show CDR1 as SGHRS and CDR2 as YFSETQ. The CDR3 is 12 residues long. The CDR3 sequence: CASSSQTSAQYF. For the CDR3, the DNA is TGCGCCAGCAGCTCCCAGACCTCGGCGCAGTACTTC.

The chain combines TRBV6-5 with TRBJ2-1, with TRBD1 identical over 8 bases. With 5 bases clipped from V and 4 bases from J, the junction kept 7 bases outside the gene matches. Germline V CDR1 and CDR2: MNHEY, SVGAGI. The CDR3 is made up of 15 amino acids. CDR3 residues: CASSRDRGVYNEQFF. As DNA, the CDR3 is TGTGCCAGCAGTCGAGACAGGGGAGTTTACAATGAGCAGTTCTTC.

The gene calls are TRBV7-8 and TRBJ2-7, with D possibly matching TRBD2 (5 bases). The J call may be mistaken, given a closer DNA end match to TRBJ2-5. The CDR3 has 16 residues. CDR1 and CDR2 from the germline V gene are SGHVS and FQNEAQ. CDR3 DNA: TGTGCCAGCAGCTTAGCGTCTTCGACGGGGTGGCAGACCCAGTACTTC. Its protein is CASSLASSTGWQTQYF.

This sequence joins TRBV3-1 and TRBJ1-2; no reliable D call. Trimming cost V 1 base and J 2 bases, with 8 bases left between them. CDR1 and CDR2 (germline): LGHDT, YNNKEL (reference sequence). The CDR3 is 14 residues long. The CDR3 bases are TGTGCCAGCAGCCAAGGGAAGAAAAACTATGGCTACACCTTC. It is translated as CASSQGKKNYGYTF. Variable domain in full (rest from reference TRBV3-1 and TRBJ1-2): DTAVSQTPKYLVTQMGNDKSIKCEQNLGHDTMYWYKQDSKKFLKIMFSYNNKELIINETVPNRFSPKSPDKAHLNLHINSLELGDSAVYFCASSQGKKNYGYTFGSGTRLTVV.

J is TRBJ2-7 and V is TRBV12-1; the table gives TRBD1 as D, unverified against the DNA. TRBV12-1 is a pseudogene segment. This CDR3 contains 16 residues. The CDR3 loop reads CACSFISRGTTYEQYF. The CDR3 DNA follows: TGTGCCTGCAGCTTCATTTCCCGGGGAACTACCTACGAGCAGTACTTC.

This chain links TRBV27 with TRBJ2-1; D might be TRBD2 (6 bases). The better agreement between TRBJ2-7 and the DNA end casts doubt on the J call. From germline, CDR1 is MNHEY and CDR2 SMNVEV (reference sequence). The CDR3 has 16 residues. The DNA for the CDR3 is TGTGCCAGCAGTTTCTTCGGCGCGGGGCCCTACAATGAGCAGTACTTC. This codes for CASSFFGAGPYNEQYF.

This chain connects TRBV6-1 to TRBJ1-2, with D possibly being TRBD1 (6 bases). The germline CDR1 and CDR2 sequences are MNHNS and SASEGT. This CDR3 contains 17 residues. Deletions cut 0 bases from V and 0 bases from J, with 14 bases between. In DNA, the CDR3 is TGTGCCAGCAGTGAAGCGCTCGGGACACCAGCTAACTATGGCTACACCTTC. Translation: CASSEALGTPANYGYTF.

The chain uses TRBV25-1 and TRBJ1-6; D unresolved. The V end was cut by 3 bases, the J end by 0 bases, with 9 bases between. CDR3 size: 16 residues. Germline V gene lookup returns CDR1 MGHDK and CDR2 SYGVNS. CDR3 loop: CASSEDGSSYNSPLHF. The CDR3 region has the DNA TGTGCCAGCAGTGAGGACGGCAGCTCCTATAATTCACCCCTCCACTTT.

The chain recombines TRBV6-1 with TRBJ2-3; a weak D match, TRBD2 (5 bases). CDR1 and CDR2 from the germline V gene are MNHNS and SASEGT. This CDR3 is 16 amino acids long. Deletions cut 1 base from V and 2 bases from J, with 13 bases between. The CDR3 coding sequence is TGTGCCAGCAGTGAAGTTTCGGGGAGATTCACAGATACGCAGTATTTT. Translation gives CASSEVSGRFTDTQYF.